These 25 T cell receptor beta chains were sequenced from one sample in a study of blood T cells in healthy people across ages. Together with a sample-barcoded 5' primer, a J-beta primer mix was included in a second PCR lasting roughly 6 to 12 cycles. TCRdb used MiXCR to reprocess the 5' RACE reads, holding one entry per CDR3 protein. The table includes about 1.8 million distinct CDR3 sequences, approximately 50% detected once. Sequencing was performed on blood. These TCRs come from a woman aged 35 to 49 in good health.

This clonotype was seen only once. J is TRBJ1-4 and V is TRBV7-9; D is possibly TRBD1 (6 bases). CDR1 is SEHNR and CDR2 is FQNEAQ in the germline V gene (reference sequence). Trimming pared 5 bases from V and 8 bases from J, leaving 15 bases between. The CDR3 runs 14 residues. CDR3 DNA sequence: TGTGCCAGCAGCCTCCTGACAGGAGTGGAAAAACTGTTTTTT. Translated: CASSLLTGVEKLFF.

This sequence joins TRBV4-3 and TRBJ1-4; 9 bases line up with TRBD1. This CDR3 comprises 15 residues. V lost 4 bases, J lost 10 bases, and 10 bases stayed unmatched. Germline values: CDR1 LGHNA, CDR2 YSLEER. The CDR3 DNA reads TGCGCCAGCAGCCCCCTAGGGACAGGGCTTGGAAAACTGTTTTTT. It is translated as CASSPLGTGLGKLFF.

The rearrangement uses TRBV4-1 and TRBJ2-5; D is perhaps TRBD1 or TRBD2 (5 bases each). CDR1 is MGHRA and CDR2 is YSYEKL in the germline V gene. The CDR3 has 17 amino acids. The V end was cut by 4 bases, the J end by 3 bases, with 21 bases between. CDR3 in amino acids: CASSLVSGQIQKETQYF. In DNA form, the CDR3 reads TGCGCCAGCAGCCTAGTCTCGGGGCAGATCCAGAAAGAGACCCAGTACTTC.

This chain links TRBV10-3 with TRBJ2-7; perhaps TRBD2 as D (5 bases). The length of the CDR3 is 11 residues. The germline gives CDR1 ENHRY, CDR2 SYGVKD. The CDR3 sequence: CGTGFGDEQYF. The CDR3 nucleotides are TGTGGCACGGGGTTTGGGGACGAGCAGTACTTC.

This chain uses TRBV24-1 with TRBJ2-3, with 10 bases identical to TRBD2. The CDR3 is made up of 19 amino acids. Germline V gives CDR1 KGHDR, CDR2 SFDVKD. Trimming removed 3 bases from V and 8 bases from J; junction bases left unmatched: 19. CDR3 residues: CATSDTHGRGTSVLGTQYF. The CDR3, as DNA: TGTGCCACCAGTGATACACACGGCAGGGGGACTAGCGTGCTGGGTACGCAGTATTTT.

This clonotype was seen only once. The CDR3 is CSGNRGLGTDTQYF. In DNA form, the CDR3 reads TGCAGCGGAAACAGGGGATTGGGCACAGATACGCAGTATTTT. V is TRBV29-1 and J is TRBJ2-3, with TRBD1 matching 7 bases. CDR1 is SQVTM, CDR2 ANQGSEA, per germline. The V gene end was trimmed by 7 bases and the J gene end by 1 base; junction bases not matched to a gene: 8. This CDR3 is built from 14 residues.

In its sample, this clonotype was seen a few times. The rearrangement links TRBV20-1 to TRBJ1-1; 9 bases match TRBD1. J lost 6 bases, V lost 6 bases, and 11 bases had no gene match. The germline gives CDR1 DFQATT, CDR2 SNEGSKA (reference sequence). This CDR3 is 14 amino acids long. In DNA form, the CDR3 reads TGCAGTGCCGACCCGGGACAGGGCGGTCCTGAAGCTTTCTTT. It codes for CSADPGQGGPEAFF.

This clonotype showed up just a few times. V and J are TRBV6-2 or TRBV6-3 and TRBJ2-1; 7 bases are shared with TRBD2. Germline V gene sequence: CDR1 MNHEY, CDR2 SVGEGT. After removal of 6 bases from V and 4 bases from J, the junction contained 9 bases not matched to a gene. CDR3 size: 15 residues. The CDR3 sequence is CASRLGGSLYNEQFF. In nucleotides, the CDR3 is TGTGCCAGCAGGCTCGGGGGGTCCCTATACAATGAGCAGTTCTTC.

V gene TRBV7-6 combines with J gene TRBJ2-5; maybe TRBD2 (5 bases). Trimming took off 4 bases at V and 2 bases at J, with 14 bases between the two ends. The CDR3 runs 15 residues. CDR1 is SGHVS, CDR2 FNYEAQ, per germline. This chain's CDR3 is CASSSYERVQETQYF. The CDR3, as DNA: TGTGCCAGCAGCTCATATGAGAGGGTTCAAGAGACCCAGTACTTC.

The chain recombines TRBV4-2 with TRBJ2-4; 7 positions agree with TRBD2. The J call may be wrong; the DNA end is better matched by TRBJ2-7. CDR1 LGHNA and CDR2 YNFKEQ come from the germline V gene. The CDR3 covers 14 residues. CDR3 sequence reads: CASTPGGSGYEQYF. The CDR3 nucleotides read TGTGCCAGCACCCCGGGGGGATCGGGCTACGAGCAGTACTTC.

This clonotype was seen a few times. The J gene is TRBJ1-2, the V gene TRBV7-2, with a tentative D call TRBD1 (5 bases). The CDR3 sequence is 16 residues long. Germline V gives CDR1 SGHTA, CDR2 FQGNSA. The ends were cut back, 0 bases at V and 7 bases at J, with 18 bases in the middle. The CDR3 region is CASSLAPVADSAGYTF. The DNA for the CDR3 is TGTGCCAGCAGCTTAGCGCCCGTAGCCGACAGCGCTGGCTACACCTTC.

This clonotype was picked up many times. One end of the junction fails to match germline, which may point to a read error. The gene calls are TRBV5-1 and TRBJ2-7, with TRBD1 matching 10 bases. The germline V gene has CDR1 SGHRS and CDR2 YFSETQ. CDR3 length equals 15 residues. The CDR3 DNA sequence: TGTGCCAGCAGCTTAGGAGGACAGGGGGCCTACGAGCAGTACTTC. Its translation is CASSLGGQGAYEQYF.

The chain couples TRBV4-1 to TRBJ1-5; D is unresolved. Germline assignment: CDR1 MGHRA and CDR2 YSYEKL. The CDR3 length is 14 residues. Between the trimmed V and J ends, which lost 1 base and 5 bases, there was a span of 9 bases. The DNA of the CDR3 is TGCGCCAGCAGCCAAGTAGGTAGGCATCAGCCCCAGCATTTT. As protein: CASSQVGRHQPQHF.

The rearrangement links TRBV28 to TRBJ2-7, with 8 bases lining up with TRBD1. CDR1 is MDHEN, CDR2 SYDVKM, per germline. The length of the CDR3 is 14 residues. V lost 6 bases and J lost 3; bases outside the gene matches: 7. CDR3 in DNA: TGTGCCAGCAGAAACAGGACAGGGCGCTACGAGCAGTACTTC. Protein sequence: CASRNRTGRYEQYF.

Only a few counts were recorded for this clonotype. The V call is TRBV28, the J call TRBJ1-2; D unclear. Germline V gene lookup returns CDR1 MDHEN and CDR2 SYDVKM. Trimming cost V 6 bases and J 7 bases, with 12 bases left between them. The CDR3 has 12 residues. The CDR3 region is CASRPILGGYTF. The CDR3 nucleotides read TGTGCCAGCAGGCCGATTTTGGGTGGCTACACCTTC.

This clonotype appeared a single time. This chain uses TRBV20-1 with TRBJ1-2; D possibly corresponds to TRBD1 (6 bases). Germline V gene data show CDR1 as DFQATT and CDR2 as SNEGSKA (reference sequence). This CDR3 has 12 residues. Trimming removed 3 bases at V and 9 bases at J, with 14 bases between. The CDR3 spells CSASLEGESYTF. CDR3 nucleotide sequence: TGCAGTGCTAGTCTAGAGGGGGAGAGCTACACCTTC.

This clonotype was counted a few times. The chain combines TRBV4-2 with TRBJ2-3; 10 bases agree with TRBD2. The length of the CDR3 is 16 residues. Germline CDR1 reads LGHNA; CDR2 reads YNFKEQ. V shed 1 base and J 1 base; nucleotides not matched to a gene: 2. The CDR3 DNA reads TGTGCCAGCAGCCAAGCAACTAGCGGGGGCACAGATACGCAGTATTTT. Protein product: CASSQATSGGTDTQYF.

The gene calls are TRBV20-1 and TRBJ2-7, with D maybe TRBD2 (6 bases). This CDR3 spans 15 amino acids. Per germline, CDR1 DFQATT and CDR2 SNEGSKA (reference sequence). V was cut by 3 bases and J by 2 bases, with 17 bases left in between. Here the CDR3 DNA reads TGCAGTGCTAGTGCGGGATTGGGTGATCCCTACGAGCAGTACTTC. Translated: CSASAGLGDPYEQYF.

The chain employs TRBV5-1 and TRBJ2-3; no clear D gene. Looked up from germline, CDR1 is SGHRS and CDR2 is YFSETQ. V was trimmed by 0 bases and J by 6 bases, leaving 14 bases between them. The CDR3 is 15 amino acids. CDR3 loop: CASSLASHGDDTQYF. The CDR3, as DNA: TGCGCCAGCAGCTTGGCCAGTCACGGTGACGATACGCAGTATTTT.

This clonotype was detected a few times. The genes are TRBV7-2 and TRBJ2-7; D might be TRBD1 or TRBD2, each matching 6 bases. This CDR3 has 14 residues. Germline loops: CDR1 SGHTA, CDR2 FQGNSA. The V and J ends lost 5 bases and 0 bases respectively, with 11 bases between them. The CDR3 nucleotides are TGTGCCAGCAGCGCGGGACACAGCTCCTACGAGCAGTACTTC. Residues: CASSAGHSSYEQYF.

In this sample, this clonotype turned up a few times. The rearrangement joins TRBV20-1 to TRBJ2-7; TRBD2 aligns across 9 bases. The ends lost 0 bases at V and 0 bases at J; junction bases unmatched: 6. The length of the CDR3 is 16 residues. Looked up from germline, CDR1 is DFQATT and CDR2 is SNEGSKA (reference sequence). CDR3 sequence (DNA): TGCAGTGCTAGAGATCCCGCTAGCGGGGACTCCTACGAGCAGTACTTC. It encodes CSARDPASGDSYEQYF.

This rearrangement joins TRBV6-2 or TRBV6-3 to TRBJ2-1, with 7 bases fitting TRBD2. Germline V gives CDR1 MNHEY, CDR2 SVGEGT. Trimming took 0 bases from V and 0 from J; bases not matched to a gene: 5. This CDR3 contains 17 residues. This chain's CDR3 is CASSYSPGGSSYNEQFF. CDR3 nucleotide sequence: TGTGCCAGCAGTTACTCTCCAGGCGGGAGCTCCTACAATGAGCAGTTCTTC.

The gene calls are TRBV28 and TRBJ2-4; a weak D match, TRBD2 (7 bases). This CDR3 region has 13 residues. Germline V gene sequence: CDR1 MDHEN, CDR2 SYDVKM. V dropped 7 bases and J dropped 7 bases, with 14 bases sitting between them. In DNA, the CDR3 is TGTGCCAGCACCCGGGGGGCCGAGAACATTCAGTACTTC. Residues: CASTRGAENIQYF.

This clonotype was picked up one time. Mismatch with germline at one junction end may stem from a read error. The chain carries TRBV4-2 and TRBJ2-1; D unclear. CDR3 length: 14 amino acids. Germline CDR1 reads LGHNA; CDR2 reads YNFKEQ. This CDR3 is CASSQESSYNERFF. The CDR3 DNA follows: TGTGCCAGCAGCCAAGAGAGCTCCTACAATGAGCGGTTCTTC.

This clonotype was detected a few times. V is TRBV7-9 and J is TRBJ2-5, with D tentatively TRBD1 (5 bases). Germline V gene sequence: CDR1 SEHNR, CDR2 FQNEAQ (reference sequence). The CDR3 contains 14 residues. Trimming took 4 bases from V and 5 from J, leaving 14 bases between them. For the CDR3, the DNA is TGTGCCAGCAGCTCGTCAGGGTTATCGGAGACCCAGTACTTC. It specifies CASSSSGLSETQYF.